This T cell receptor beta chain was profiled in a study of blood T cell repertoires in COVID-19. Using immunoSEQ multiplex PCR, the repertoire was profiled, and TCRdb retains in-frame clones only, with some absent. This sample carries about 300,000 clones, about nine tenths of them seen once, and the ten largest clones take approximately 1.8%. Source material: peripheral blood. The TCR comes from a woman aged 25 to 39 with COVID-19, enrolled during active disease.

The CDR3 nucleotides are TGTGCCAGCAGCCCCCAGCAGGGAAGTAATTCACCCCTCCACTTT. Amino acid sequence: CASSPQQGSNSPLHF. This sequence joins TRBV14 and TRBJ1-6; weak D call: TRBD1 (5 bases). CDR1 SGHDN and CDR2 FVKESK come from the germline V gene. V was clipped by 4 bases and J by 6 bases, with 13 bases between them. The CDR3 consists of 15 residues.